This T cell receptor beta chain was recovered during a study of shared clonotypes between healthy human individuals. V shed 10 bases and J shed 7 bases, with 17 bases lying between them. This CDR3 has 14 amino acids. CDR1 and CDR2 (germline): MNHEY, SMNVEV (reference sequence). The repertoire was sequenced with immunoSEQ multiplex PCR; TCRdb's copy has only in-frame clones and lacks some. This table has under 1,100,000 clones, around 75% appearing once. The sample was memory CD4+ T cells sorted from blood. Documented subset: CD45RA-negative fraction. The rearrangement joins TRBV27 to TRBJ1-6, with D perhaps TRBD1 (6 bases). The sequence came from a man aged 18 to 30 in good health. CDR3 protein: CATSPGQYNSPLHF. DNA of the CDR3: TGTGCCACCTCCCCTGGACAGTACAATTCACCCCTCCACTTT.